The 25 T cell receptor beta chains listed next were all sequenced from one sample in a study of spatial heterogeneity in lung cancer. The sample's time point: blood at routine non-recurrence follow-up after resection. Sequencing covered unsorted whole RNA taken from tumor, nontumor lung or frozen PBMC. In TCRdb, the 5' RACE reads were re-called with MiXCR into one record per CDR3 protein. This sample has 95,000 to 130,000 distinct CDR3 sequences, with 12% found just once. The sequenced sample was PBMCs, obtained at follow-up. All receptors derive from a male donor with early-stage non-small cell lung cancer.

This clonotype has a handful of counts. V and J are TRBV18 and TRBJ2-2; a possible D gene is TRBD1 (5 bases). Trimming shortened V by 0 bases and J by 7 bases, and 15 bases separated the two germline ends. The CDR3 consists of 16 residues. The germline V gene has CDR1 KGHSH and CDR2 LQKENI. CDR3 in amino acids: CASSPPVIREGGELFF. DNA of the CDR3: TGTGCCAGCTCACCACCGGTTATCAGGGAAGGCGGGGAGCTGTTTTTT.

This clonotype was seen many times. The chain carries TRBV4-2 and TRBJ2-3, with D hard to call. This CDR3 comprises 16 residues. CDR1 and CDR2 (germline): LGHNA, YNFKEQ. The V end was cut by 0 bases, the J end by 0 bases, with 10 bases between. CDR3 in DNA: TGTGCCAGCAGCCAAGAGTCCTCCCCGAGCACAGATACGCAGTATTTT. This translates into CASSQESSPSTDTQYF.

This clonotype was counted a few times. The V call is TRBV9, the J call TRBJ1-6, with D hard to call. The CDR3 runs to 15 residues. Trimming removed 4 bases from V and 12 bases from J, with 20 bases in between. In germline, CDR1 is SGDLS, CDR2 YYNGEE. The CDR3 loop is CASSPRADSKGPLHF. In DNA, the CDR3 is TGTGCCAGCAGCCCGAGAGCGGACTCTAAAGGACCCCTCCACTTT.

This clonotype has at least ten counts. The rearrangement joins TRBV9 to TRBJ2-1; 8 nucleotides agree with TRBD1. The ends lost 4 bases at V and 6 bases at J; junction bases unmatched: 12. The CDR3 contains 16 residues. Germline CDR1 reads SGDLS; CDR2 reads YYNGEE. The CDR3 DNA is TGTGCCAGCAGCATATCATCGGGACAGGTCATCAATGAGCAGTTCTTC. As protein: CASSISSGQVINEQFF.

The table lists this clonotype with many counts. The V call is TRBV9, the J call TRBJ2-7; D is uncertain. The CDR3 loop spans 8 amino acids. V lost 7 bases to trimming and J lost 7 bases, with 3 bases between them. Germline V CDR1 and CDR2: SGDLS, YYNGEE. CDR3 bases: TGTGCCAGCGGTGAGCAGTACTTC. This gives the protein CASGEQYF. The full variable domain, completed using reference TRBV9 and TRBJ2-7, is DSGVTQTPKHLITATGQRVTLRCSPRSGDLSVYWYQQSLDQGLQFLIQYYNGEERAKGNILERFSAQQFPDLHSELNLSSLELGDSALYFCASGEQYFGPGTRLTVT.

This chain links TRBV2 with TRBJ1-5; D call uncertain. Germline V CDR1 and CDR2: SNHLY, FYNNEI. This CDR3 spans 15 amino acids. Trimming took off 3 bases at V and 0 bases at J, with 9 bases between the two ends. CDR3 in DNA: TGTGCCAGCAGTGAGGGAGGATATAGCAATCAGCCCCAGCATTTT. This codes for CASSEGGYSNQPQHF.

As to this clonotype: One junction end disagrees with the germline gene, perhaps due to a read error. The chain combines TRBV20-1 with TRBJ2-3; no firm D call. This CDR3 has 16 amino acids. Germline-derived CDR1 and CDR2 are DFQATT and SNEGSKA (reference sequence). The CDR3, as DNA: TGCAGTGCTAGAGATCCGGCAGGATCTGACACAGATACGCAGTGTTTT. Its translation: CSARDPAGSDTDTQCF.

This clonotype was detected a few times. The chain joins TRBV2 to TRBJ2-2, with D unresolved. Trimming shortened V by 6 bases and J by 2 bases, and 4 bases separated the two germline ends. CDR1 is SNHLY and CDR2 is FYNNEI in the germline V gene. This CDR3 comprises 12 residues. The CDR3 DNA reads TGTGCCAGCAGGGTCAACACCGGGGAGCTGTTTTTT. This codes for CASRVNTGELFF.

This clonotype was counted only a few times. This rearrangement joins TRBV7-9 to TRBJ2-2, with 8 bases that match TRBD1. Germline values: CDR1 SEHNR, CDR2 FQNEAQ (reference sequence). The V segment lost 5 bases and the J segment 2 bases; nucleotides outside the gene matches: 4. This CDR3 is 15 amino acids long. This chain's CDR3 is CASSQDRDNTGELFF. Here the CDR3 DNA reads TGTGCCAGCAGCCAGGACAGGGATAACACCGGGGAGCTGTTTTTT. Full variable domain (rest looked up from reference TRBV7-9 and TRBJ2-2): DTGVSQNPRHKITKRGQNVTFRCDPISEHNRLYWYRQTLGQGPEFLTYFQNEAQLEKSRLLSDRFSAERPKGSFSTLEIQRTEQGDSAMYLCASSQDRDNTGELFFGEGSRLTVL.

Here the CDR3 DNA reads TGTGCCTCTCTGGGGGGAGTAACAGATACGCAGTATTTT. Its translation: CASLGGVTDTQYF. The chain has TRBV6-5 and TRBJ2-3, with D perhaps matching TRBD2 (6 bases). The CDR3 is 13 amino acids. V dropped 11 bases and J dropped 3 bases, with 15 bases sitting between them. Germline CDR1 and CDR2: MNHEY and SVGAGI.

This clonotype was counted many times. The chain carries TRBV4-2 and TRBJ2-7; 10 bases map to TRBD2. The CDR3 has 15 residues. After removal of 5 bases from V and 1 base from J, the junction contained 5 bases not matched to a gene. The germline gives CDR1 LGHNA, CDR2 YNFKEQ. The CDR3 bases are TGTGCCAGCAGCTCGCTAGCGGGGGTTTCCTACGAGCAGTACTTC. Translating it yields CASSSLAGVSYEQYF.

This clonotype was observed a single time. J is TRBJ2-3 and V is TRBV28; 8 positions agree with TRBD2. Germline V lookup: CDR1 MDHEN, CDR2 SYDVKM. The trim removed 5 bases at V and 4 bases at J, leaving 8 bases unmatched. The CDR3 has 15 residues. The CDR3 sequence is CASSLPGSGADTQYF. CDR3 nucleotide sequence: TGTGCCAGCAGTCTCCCGGGTAGCGGGGCAGATACGCAGTATTTT.

The rearrangement links TRBV4-3 to TRBJ2-1; D is uncertain. Germline V gives CDR1 LGHNA, CDR2 YSLEER. Trimming removed 0 bases at V and 2 bases at J, with 11 bases between. The CDR3 runs to 16 residues. This chain's CDR3 is CASSQEGAAPYNEQFF. The CDR3 DNA follows: TGCGCCAGCAGCCAAGAAGGAGCTGCCCCCTACAATGAGCAGTTCTTC.

This clonotype was picked up many times. The rearrangement uses TRBV27 and TRBJ1-2; TRBD1 agrees at 7 bases. Germline-derived CDR1 and CDR2 are MNHEY and SMNVEV (reference sequence). The CDR3 covers 14 residues. Unmatched junction bases numbered 10, after V lost 5 bases and J lost 7 bases. This CDR3 reads CASSPTGALGGYTF. CDR3 bases: TGTGCCAGCAGTCCAACAGGGGCTCTAGGTGGCTACACCTTC.

There are many counts of this clonotype. The chain uses TRBV6-5 and TRBJ1-5; unclear D gene. V gave up 6 bases and J gave up 4 bases, with 7 bases separating them. Germline assignment: CDR1 MNHEY and CDR2 SVGAGI. The CDR3 sequence is 12 residues long. DNA of the CDR3: TGTGCCAGCAGGTCAGGAAATCAGCCCCAGCATTTT. Translated: CASRSGNQPQHF.

The chain combines TRBV7-3 with TRBJ2-1, with 7 bases that match TRBD1. V was pared by 4 bases and J by 4 bases, with 1 base of the junction left unmatched. The CDR3 loop spans 13 amino acids. Germline loops: CDR1 SGHTA, CDR2 FQGTGA. The CDR3 spells CASSSQGYNEQFF. DNA for the CDR3: TGTGCCAGCAGCTCACAGGGGTACAATGAGCAGTTCTTC. The complete variable domain, with remaining parts taken from reference TRBV7-3 and TRBJ2-1, reads GAGVSQTPSNKVTEKGKYVELRCDPISGHTALYWYRQSLGQGPEFLIYFQGTGAADDSGLPNDRFFAVRPEGSVSTLKIQRTERGDSAVYLCASSSQGYNEQFFGPGTRLTVL.

This clonotype has just a few counts. The chain couples TRBV28 to TRBJ2-7, with TRBD2 matching 8 bases. CDR3 length equals 14 residues. Germline-derived CDR1 and CDR2 are MDHEN and SYDVKM. The junction had 1 base not matched to a gene; V was cut back by 2 bases and J by 1 base. The CDR3 is CASSLGGGSYEQYF. CDR3 DNA sequence: TGTGCCAGCAGTTTAGGCGGGGGGTCCTACGAGCAGTACTTC.

The rearrangement joins TRBV7-2 to TRBJ2-5; D is ambiguous. The germline CDR1 and CDR2 sequences are SGHTA and FQGNSA. Trimming stripped 1 base from V and 2 bases from J, with 14 bases between. The CDR3 contains 16 residues. In DNA, the CDR3 is TGTGCCAGCAGCTTAGTTCCTGATCCGAATCAAGAGACCCAGTACTTC. The encoded protein is CASSLVPDPNQETQYF.

At least ten counts were recorded for this clonotype. V and J are TRBV7-9 and TRBJ1-5, with D possibly matching TRBD1 (6 bases). CDR3 length: 13 amino acids. Germline CDR1 is SEHNR and CDR2 is FQNEAQ (reference sequence). V was cut by 6 bases and J by 4 bases, with 10 bases left in between. CDR3 sequence reads: CASSSQGNQPQHF. The DNA of the CDR3 is TGTGCCAGCAGTTCTCAGGGGAATCAGCCCCAGCATTTT.

The table lists this clonotype with a few counts. The chain recombines TRBV2 with TRBJ1-2; D perhaps matches TRBD1 (6 bases). The V gene's germline CDR1 is SNHLY and CDR2 FYNNEI. The V end was cut by 7 bases, the J end by 7 bases, with 13 bases between. The CDR3 is 12 amino acids. The DNA for the CDR3 is TGTGCCAGCAACCAGGGGCAAAGTGGCTACACCTTC. Translation: CASNQGQSGYTF.

This clonotype was observed a handful of times. The chain couples TRBV29-1 to TRBJ2-7; the match to TRBD1 covers 9 bases. J lost 0 bases, V lost 4 bases, and 1 base had no gene match. Germline lookup yields CDR1 SQVTM and CDR2 ANQGSEA. The CDR3 is 13 amino acids. The CDR3 nucleotides read TGCAGCGTTGTGACAGGGGGCTCCTACGAGCAGTACTTC. Its translation: CSVVTGGSYEQYF.

The chain recombines TRBV6-2 or TRBV6-3 with TRBJ1-1; no clear D gene. V was cut by 6 bases and J by 1 base, with 15 bases left in between. Germline V lookup: CDR1 MNHEY, CDR2 SVGEGT. The CDR3 is made up of 15 amino acids. CDR3 protein: CASSPASTPNTEAFF. CDR3 DNA sequence: TGTGCCAGCAGCCCGGCCTCGACACCGAACACTGAAGCTTTCTTT.

This clonotype appeared a few times. The chain combines TRBV20-1 with TRBJ2-5; tentative D call: TRBD1 (8 bases). Trimming cost V 0 bases and J 5 bases, with 13 bases left between them. There are 14 residues in the CDR3. Per germline, CDR1 DFQATT and CDR2 SNEGSKA (reference sequence). CDR3 in amino acids: CSARDRGREETQYF. The DNA of the CDR3 is TGCAGTGCTAGAGACAGGGGGCGGGAGGAGACCCAGTACTTC.

The V gene is TRBV12-5, the J gene TRBJ1-1; D remains ambiguous. The CDR3 length is 13 residues. CDR1 and CDR2 from the germline V gene are LGHNT and FRNRAP. V was trimmed by 1 base and J by 6 bases, leaving 9 bases between them. CDR3 in amino acids: CASGLERDSEAFF. CDR3 nucleotides: TGTGCTAGTGGTTTGGAACGCGACTCTGAAGCTTTCTTT.

This clonotype was found a few times. The J gene is TRBJ1-1, the V gene TRBV20-1; the D gene is possibly TRBD1 (5 bases). Germline V gene lookup returns CDR1 DFQATT and CDR2 SNEGSKA (reference sequence). CDR3 length equals 16 residues. The V end was cut by 4 bases, the J end by 3 bases, with 21 bases between. The CDR3 nucleotides read TGCAGTGCTATGGGGGGTAGTAAGGGCTGGGACACTGAAGCTTTCTTT. Translated, it gives CSAMGGSKGWDTEAFF.